This T cell receptor (beta chain) was sequenced for a study of blood T cell repertoires in COVID-19. About the study: Sites across the United States, Italy and Spain contributed samples from acute and convalescent COVID-19. T cells, B-cell-depleted T cells, or PBMCs provided the cDNA or gDNA that served as material.

Per the original data handling: Nucleated cell counts were estimated from reference gene primer amplification. The repertoire was sequenced with immunoSEQ multiplex PCR; TCRdb's copy has only in-frame clones and lacks some. That table furnishes V, J and clone size, whereas the DNA furnished D and trimming. The sample yields around 140,000 clones, approximately 82% seen once. The germline V gene has CDR1 LGHDT and CDR2 YNNKEL (reference sequence). V dropped 2 bases and J dropped 6; count of bases not matched to a gene: 3. The CDR3 is 14 residues long. V is TRBV3-1 (or the pseudogene TRBV3-2) and J is TRBJ1-2, with TRBD1 identical over 10 bases. The TCR was taken from a man aged 55 to 69 with active or convalescent COVID-19. The sample comprised peripheral blood. CDR3 sequence (DNA): TGTGCCAGCAGCCAACTGGACAGGGGGAATGGCTACACCTTC. This gives the protein CASSQLDRGNGYTF.